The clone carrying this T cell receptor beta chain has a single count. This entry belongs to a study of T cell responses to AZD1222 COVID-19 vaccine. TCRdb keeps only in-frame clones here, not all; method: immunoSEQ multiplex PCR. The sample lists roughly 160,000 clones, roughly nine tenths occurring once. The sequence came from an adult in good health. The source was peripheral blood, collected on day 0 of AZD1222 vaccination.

As DNA, the CDR3 is TGTGCCTGGAGTGCAGGGCCCCATCAGCCCCAGCATTTT. Translated: CAWSAGPHQPQHF. The chain employs TRBV30 and TRBJ1-5, with a weak D call TRBD1 (5 bases). The CDR3 has 13 residues. V was pared by 1 base and J by 5 bases, with 9 bases between. Germline CDR1 GTSNPN, CDR2 SVGIG (reference sequence).